The 3 T cell receptor beta chains below were found in one sample sequenced in a study of control samples from healthy donors and cancer patients. Sequencing used immunoSEQ multiplex PCR; TCRdb keeps in-frame clones, though not all of them. The table has 120,000 or so clones, 89% seen once. The sequencing input was blood. These receptors were taken from a man in his fifties or sixties in good health.

The V call is TRBV4-1, the J call TRBJ1-3; D not resolved. Trimming took 3 bases from V and 0 from J, leaving 12 bases between them. The CDR3 is 16 residues long. In germline, CDR1 is MGHRA, CDR2 YSYEKL. The CDR3 DNA is TGCGCCAGCAGCCAGGATTACATCAGCTCTGGAAACACCATATATTTT. Translating it yields CASSQDYISSGNTIYF.

The chain couples TRBV4-3 to TRBJ2-7; TRBD1 agrees at 7 bases. CDR1 and CDR2 (germline): LGHNA, YSLEER. This CDR3 has 15 residues. With V trimmed by 4 bases and J by 0 bases, 6 bases remained unmatched. The CDR3 DNA reads TGCGCCAGCAGCCGGCACAGGGGTATCTCCTACGAGCAGTACTTC. Protein: CASSRHRGISYEQYF.

The chain couples TRBV4-2 to TRBJ2-3; possibly TRBD2 for D (6 bases). Per the germline V gene, CDR1 is LGHNA and CDR2 is YNFKEQ. The CDR3 contains 14 residues. V was shortened by 5 bases and J by 2 bases, with 11 bases between the two germline ends. The CDR3 sequence is CASSYGGDTDTQYF. The CDR3 DNA follows: TGTGCCAGCAGCTACGGGGGAGACACAGATACGCAGTATTTT.